This T cell receptor (beta chain) was captured by sequencing in a study of early T cells in non-severe SARS-CoV-2 infection. Turning to the study itself: Whole-blood bulk RNA, unsorted, was sequenced, and chains were unpaired. Study findings and constraints: Matching against VDJdb likely underestimated virus-specific expansions, favoring anti-spike CD8.

Unique molecular identifiers tagged individual cDNA molecules. MiXCR was run by TCRdb on the 5' RACE reads, yielding one entry per CDR3 protein. The sample consists of roughly 54,000 distinct CDR3 sequences, over 9.5% of them appearing once. To note about this clonotype: Its antigen is still unknown.

Sequenced sample: whole blood. The TCR originated in an adult who was a healthcare worker with PCR-confirmed SARS-CoV-2 infection or an uninfected control (not recorded which).

The CDR3 protein is CASSPKQRLADTQYF. The CDR3 nucleotides read TGTGCCAGCAGCCCCAAGCAGCGTCTGGCAGATACGCAGTATTTT. This chain links TRBV7-9 with TRBJ2-3; D gene uncertain. The CDR3 has 15 amino acids. Germline V lookup: CDR1 SEHNR, CDR2 FQNEAQ (reference sequence). The V end was cut by 5 bases, the J end by 4 bases, with 16 bases between.